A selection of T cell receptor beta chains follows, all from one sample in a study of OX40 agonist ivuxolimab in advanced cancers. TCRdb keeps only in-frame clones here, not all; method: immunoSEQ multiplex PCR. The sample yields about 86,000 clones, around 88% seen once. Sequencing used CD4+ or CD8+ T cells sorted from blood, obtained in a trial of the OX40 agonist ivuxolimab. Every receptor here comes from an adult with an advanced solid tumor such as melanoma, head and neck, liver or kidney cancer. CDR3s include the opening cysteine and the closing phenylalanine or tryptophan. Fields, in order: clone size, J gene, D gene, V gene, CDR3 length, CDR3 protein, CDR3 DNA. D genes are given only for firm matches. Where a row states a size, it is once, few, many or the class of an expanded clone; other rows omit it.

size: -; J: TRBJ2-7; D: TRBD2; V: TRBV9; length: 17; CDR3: CASSPRSAASGYYEQYF; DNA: TGTGCCAGCAGCCCCCGGTCAGCCGCTAGCGGGTACTACGAGCAGTACTTC
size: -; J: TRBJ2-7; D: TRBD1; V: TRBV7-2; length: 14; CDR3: CASSPRTGGDEQYF; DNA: TGTGCCAGCAGCCCCAGGACAGGGGGGGACGAGCAGTACTTC
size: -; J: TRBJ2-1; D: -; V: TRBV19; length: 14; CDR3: CASSPEGTYNEQFF; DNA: TGTGCCAGTAGTCCCGAAGGAACCTACAATGAGCAGTTCTTC
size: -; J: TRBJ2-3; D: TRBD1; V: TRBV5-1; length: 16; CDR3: CASSRDRGGSTDTQYF; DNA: TGCGCCAGCAGCCGGGACAGGGGAGGAAGCACAGATACGCAGTATTTT
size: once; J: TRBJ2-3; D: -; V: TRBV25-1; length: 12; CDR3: CASTTGTNTQYF; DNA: TGTGCCAGCACGACCGGGACAAATACGCAGTATTTT
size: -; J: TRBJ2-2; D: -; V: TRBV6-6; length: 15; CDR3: CASSYRGGNTGELFF; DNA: TGTGCCAGCAGTTACAGGGGCGGAAACACCGGGGAGCTGTTTTTT
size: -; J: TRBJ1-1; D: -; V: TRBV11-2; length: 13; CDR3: CASKPTGNTEAFF; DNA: TGTGCCAGCAAGCCAACAGGGAACACTGAAGCTTTCTTT
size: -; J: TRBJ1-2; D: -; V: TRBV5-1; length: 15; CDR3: CASTLASDYSYGYTF; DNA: TGCGCCAGCACCCTGGCCTCAGATTATAGCTATGGCTACACCTTC
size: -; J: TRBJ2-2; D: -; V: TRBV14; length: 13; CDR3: CASSQVRIGELFF; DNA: TGTGCCAGCAGCCAAGTAAGGATCGGGGAGCTGTTTTTT
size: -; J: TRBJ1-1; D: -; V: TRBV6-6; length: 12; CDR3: CATRGQNTEAFF; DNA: TGTGCCACCAGGGGACAGAACACTGAAGCTTTCTTT